This is a list of T cell receptor beta chains from one sample in a study of shared clonotypes between healthy human individuals. Generated by immunoSEQ multiplex PCR, the TCRdb table keeps only in-frame clones and is missing some. The data show 500,000 to 700,000 clones, with approximately 95% seen just once and approximately 0.12% held by the top ten. Material for sequencing was naive CD8+ T cells sorted from blood. Every receptor here comes from a woman aged 25 to 39 in good health. Both conserved end residues are part of each CDR3. The D gene is left open where the match is weak. Rows give clone size only sometimes, using once, few, many, or a class for an expanded clone.

>TRBV6-5|TRBJ2-1|NA|NA
CASRPGPSNEQFF
TGTGCCAGCAGGCCCGGGCCATCCAATGAGCAGTTCTTC
>TRBV11-2|TRBJ2-1|NA|NA
CASTLGGSYNEQFF
TGTGCCAGCACCCTCGGGGGTTCCTACAATGAGCAGTTCTTC
>TRBV6-5|TRBJ2-1|NA|TRBD1
CASRPGQGNNEQFF
TGTGCCAGCAGACCGGGACAGGGCAACAATGAGCAGTTCTTC
>TRBV9|TRBJ2-3|NA|TRBD1
CASSVGGTGRADTQYF
TGTGCCAGCAGCGTAGGTGGGACAGGGCGTGCAGATACGCAGTATTTT
>TRBV27|TRBJ1-5|NA|NA
CASSLFETVNQPQHF
TGTGCCAGCAGTTTATTCGAAACAGTCAATCAGCCCCAGCATTTT
>TRBV30|TRBJ2-1|NA|TRBD2
CAWTPILAGELWEQFF
TGTGCCTGGACCCCCATACTAGCGGGAGAATTATGGGAGCAGTTCTTC
>TRBV28|TRBJ1-4|NA|NA
CASSPRAGTNEKLFF
TGTGCCAGCAGCCCCCGGGCAGGGACTAATGAAAAACTGTTTTTT
>TRBV28|TRBJ1-1|NA|NA
CASNLGRPYPNTEAFF
TGTGCCAGCAATCTGGGAAGGCCTTATCCGAACACTGAAGCTTTCTTT
>TRBV28|TRBJ2-7|NA|NA
CASSSRDGTYEQYF
TGTGCCAGCAGTTCGCGGGACGGTACCTACGAGCAGTACTTC
>TRBV27|TRBJ1-2|NA|NA
CASSLKGPFYGYTF
TGTGCCAGCAGTTTGAAGGGCCCCTTCTATGGCTACACCTTC
>TRBV4-2|TRBJ2-5|once|NA
CASISGMDSEETQYF
TGTGCCAGCATCTCCGGAATGGACAGCGAAGAGACCCAGTACTTC
>TRBV1|TRBJ2-1|NA|NA
CTSRRLAVLSYNEQFF
TGCACCAGCAGACGACTAGCGGTATTATCCTACAATGAGCAGTTCTTC
>TRBV28|TRBJ2-7|once|NA
CASRKDIRSYEQYF
TGTGCCAGCAGAAAGGACATACGCTCCTACGAGCAGTACTTC
>TRBV6-6|TRBJ1-3|NA|TRBD1
CASSNPGGRNTIYF
TGTGCCAGCAGCAATCCAGGGGGCCGAAACACCATATATTTT
>TRBV5-6|TRBJ2-1|NA|TRBD1
CASSGPGTGKPNEQFF
TGTGCCAGCAGCGGACCCGGGACAGGGAAGCCCAATGAGCAGTTCTTC
>TRBV4-1|TRBJ2-2|NA|NA
CASSQDQASPGELFF
TGCGCCAGCAGCCAAGATCAAGCTAGCCCCGGGGAGCTGTTTTTT
>TRBV12-2|TRBJ2-7|NA|NA
CASRLLGLGRRAYEQYF
TGTGCAAGTCGCTTATTGGGGCTAGGGAGGAGGGCCTACGAGCAGTACTTC
>TRBV11-2|TRBJ2-1|NA|NA
CASSLEGAVYNEQFF
TGTGCCAGCAGCTTAGAGGGAGCCGTATACAATGAGCAGTTCTTC
>TRBV7-6|TRBJ2-3|NA|NA
CASSLSGAGDTQYF
TGTGCCAGCAGCTTATCAGGGGCTGGCGATACGCAGTATTTT
>TRBV27|TRBJ1-1|NA|NA
CASSSLGSEAFF
TGTGCCAGCAGTTCCCTTGGGTCTGAAGCTTTCTTT
>TRBV28|TRBJ2-3|NA|NA
CASSFMEVGLTDTQYF
TGTGCCAGCAGTTTTATGGAAGTGGGACTCACAGATACGCAGTATTTT
>TRBV7-8|TRBJ2-7|NA|TRBD2
CASSLTSGRAAYEQYF
TGTGCCAGCAGCTTAACTAGCGGGAGGGCTGCCTACGAGCAGTACTTC
>TRBV4-1|TRBJ1-1|NA|TRBD1
CASSPVPGTGGERTEAFF
TGCGCCAGCAGCCCAGTCCCCGGGACAGGGGGCGAGAGGACTGAAGCTTTCTTT
>TRBV5-1|TRBJ2-7|NA|TRBD2
CASSPGGSYEQYF
TGCGCCAGCAGCCCCGGGGGGAGCTACGAGCAGTACTTC
>TRBV6-1|TRBJ2-7|once|NA
CASSEIATSYEQYF
TGTGCCAGCAGTGAAATAGCAACGTCCTACGAGCAGTACTTC
>TRBV9|TRBJ2-7|once|NA
CASSPPSYEQYF
TGTGCCAGCAGCCCCCCCTCCTACGAGCAGTACTTC
>TRBV27|TRBJ2-4|NA|NA
CASTPLGTGVNIQYF
TGTGCCAGTACCCCTCTGGGAACGGGAGTGAACATTCAGTACTTC
>TRBV4-2|TRBJ2-7|once|NA
CASSQDTGFGEQYF
TGTGCCAGCAGCCAAGATACGGGGTTCGGCGAGCAGTACTTC
>TRBV5-6|TRBJ2-1|NA|NA
CASSLGGLPDVEQFF
TGTGCCAGCAGCTTGGGAGGACTTCCCGACGTTGAGCAGTTCTTC
>TRBV27|TRBJ2-1|NA|TRBD2
CASSSGLAGVEQFF
TGTGCCAGCAGTTCGGGACTAGCGGGAGTAGAGCAGTTCTTC
>TRBV5-6|TRBJ2-7|once|NA
CASSVSWRLGHEQYF
TGTGCCAGCAGCGTCTCGTGGAGATTGGGTCACGAGCAGTACTTC
>TRBV19|TRBJ2-7|NA|NA
CASSILGTTSYEQYF
TGTGCCAGTAGTATTCTGGGAACCACTTCCTACGAGCAGTACTTC
>TRBV4-2|TRBJ1-5|NA|TRBD1
CASSREQGRRNQPQHF
TGTGCCAGCAGCCGAGAACAGGGGAGGCGCAATCAGCCCCAGCATTTT
>TRBV29-1|TRBJ2-7|NA|NA
CSVHSEGSYEQYF
TGCAGCGTTCACTCGGAAGGCTCCTACGAGCAGTACTTC
>TRBV29-1|TRBJ2-3|NA|NA
CSVELVITSTDTQYF
TGCAGCGTTGAACTGGTCATTACTAGCACAGATACGCAGTATTTT
>TRBV27|TRBJ2-7|NA|NA
CASSHHPVSVPTKGQYF
TGTGCCAGCAGTCACCACCCCGTCAGTGTTCCTACGAAGGGGCAGTACTTC